This T cell receptor beta chain emerged from a study of blood T cell repertoires in COVID-19 (dated by TCRdb to 2018 to 2021). Background for the entire study: Samples from collaborators originated in the United States, Italy and Spain and spanned both the acute and convalescent phases of COVID-19. The material from the prospective study consisted of cDNA or gDNA derived from T cells, B-cell-depleted T cells, or PBMCs. Deeply sampled blood TCRbeta repertoires from subjects exposed to, actively infected with, or recovered from COVID-19 were included in the dataset. The repertoires were released in a freely available public database intended as a resource for research on the immune response to SARS-CoV-2. Samples were obtained from the ongoing ImmuneRACE study (first 160 participants) and from approximately 1,200 subjects provided by 6 global collaborators. A de-identified subject ID, COVID-19 status, age in years and sex were almost always included in the sample metadata. Where available, HLA class I and class II types were taken from metadata supplied by the sample provider and were not determined by assay-based typing.

The immunoSEQ Assay, a bias-controlled multiplex PCR, was used to amplify TCRbeta CDR3 regions from genomic DNA. The source study handled its data this way. The number of nucleated cells in each sample was estimated from the amplification of reference gene primers within the assay. To quantify the absolute abundance of each unique TCRbeta CDR3 rearrangement, sequence reads were collapsed and filtered. Productive Simpson clonality was computed per sample as the square root of Simpson's diversity index over productive rearrangements. This is the immuneACCESS table as TCRdb keeps it, with only in-frame sequences that have V and J called. A part of the clones is gone; compared with another copy, unresolved V genes explain less than half, and the rest is unexplained. The V and J calls and the clone size are those of that table, but D and trimming were determined from the DNA. The sample profile shows 300,000 to 400,000 clones; 90% of them were found once. Jointly, the top ten make up 2.6% of the sample.

Participants in the prospective study were enrolled through a virtual design, were aged about 18 to 100 years, and lived in 24 United States geographic areas. Cohort assignment in the prospective study relied on participant-reported clinical history from a screening survey and a study questionnaire. ImmuneRACE Cohort 3 recovered participants were defined by two consecutive negative NP/OP PCR tests, healthcare professional clearance, or symptom resolution. In the prospective study, whole blood, serum and a nasopharyngeal or oropharyngeal swab were collected from each participant by mobile phlebotomists. Over a 2-month period, participants in the prospective study had the option of providing additional blood draws and questionnaires. Before DNA extraction, blood samples from the prospective study were shipped at room temperature or frozen. Beyond this particular receptor, the publication reports: The amount of clinical and demographic metadata varied by source and participant and was provided uncurated.

A single count supports this clone. Its antigen is unknown. The sample holds no much larger clone one base away, and base qualities are not on file. The receptor was derived from a man aged 55 to 70 who had recovered from COVID-19. Sequenced: PBMCs or T cells enriched from blood (not recorded which).

The nucleotides are TGTGCCAGCAGCGTAGGGGGCCACACGTCGGGCAAAAACATTCAGTACTTC. Translated, it reads CASSVGGHTSGKNIQYF. The sequence joins TRBV9 to TRBJ2-4; a tentative D match to TRBD1 spans 5 bases. The CDR3 holds 17 amino acids from the cysteine to the phenylalanine. Only the CDR3 region is kept as DNA, spanning 51 bases read in frame from base 1. The trim is 0 bases for V and 3 bases for J, with a gap of 16 bases between the germline ends. CDR1 and CDR2, per the germline V gene, are SGDLS and YYNGEE.